These T cell receptor beta chains were read from a single sample in a study of shared clonotypes between healthy human individuals. TCRdb's copy holds only in-frame clones and misses some; the assay was immunoSEQ multiplex PCR. The profile shows about 660,000 clones, about 74% of them singletons. Sample: memory CD4+ T cells sorted from blood. These receptors were taken from a woman under 40 in good health. The CDR3 runs from the conserved cysteine through the conserved F or W. The order of the fields is CDR3 DNA, CDR3 protein, CDR3 length, D gene, V gene, J gene, clone size. D genes are given only for firm matches. Expanded clones are given a class, and other clones once, few, many or no size at all.

CDR3 DNA: TGTGCCAGCAGCTTAGCTGGGACTAGGAGGACCGGGGAGCTGTTTTTT
CDR3 protein: CASSLAGTRRTGELFF
CDR3 length: 16
D gene: TRBD2
V gene: TRBV7-2
J gene: TRBJ2-2
clone size: many

CDR3 DNA: TGCGCCAGCACCCCCGAGGGAGGCACTGAAGCTTTCTTT
CDR3 protein: CASTPEGGTEAFF
CDR3 length: 13
D gene: .
V gene: TRBV5-1
J gene: TRBJ1-1
clone size: .

CDR3 DNA: TGTGCCAGCTCACCAAGCGGGACCACGGGCTACACCTTC
CDR3 protein: CASSPSGTTGYTF
CDR3 length: 13
D gene: .
V gene: TRBV18
J gene: TRBJ1-2
clone size: .

CDR3 DNA: TGCGCCAGCAGCCGAGCACCGAACACCGGGGAGCTGTTTTTT
CDR3 protein: CASSRAPNTGELFF
CDR3 length: 14
D gene: .
V gene: TRBV4-1
J gene: TRBJ2-2
clone size: .

CDR3 DNA: TGTGCCAGCAGTCCACCCAGGGGGCTTCAGCCCCAGCATTTT
CDR3 protein: CASSPPRGLQPQHF
CDR3 length: 14
D gene: TRBD1
V gene: TRBV28
J gene: TRBJ1-5
clone size: once

CDR3 DNA: TGTGCCAGCAGCTTAAGGGCCGGATACAATGAGCAGTTCTTC
CDR3 protein: CASSLRAGYNEQFF
CDR3 length: 14
D gene: .
V gene: TRBV7-6
J gene: TRBJ2-1
clone size: .

CDR3 DNA: TGTGCCAGCAGTTACTTGGGGTTTTGGGACAATGAGCAGTTCTTC
CDR3 protein: CASSYLGFWDNEQFF
CDR3 length: 15
D gene: .
V gene: TRBV6-5
J gene: TRBJ2-1
clone size: .

CDR3 DNA: TGTGCCTGGAGATCGGGGACGAACACCGGGGAGCTGTTTTTT
CDR3 protein: CAWRSGTNTGELFF
CDR3 length: 14
D gene: .
V gene: TRBV30
J gene: TRBJ2-2
clone size: .

CDR3 DNA: TGTGCCAGCGGACTAGCGGGGACTAACACCGGGGAGCTGTTTTTT
CDR3 protein: CASGLAGTNTGELFF
CDR3 length: 15
D gene: TRBD2
V gene: TRBV19
J gene: TRBJ2-2
clone size: .

CDR3 DNA: TGTGCCAGCAGCTATCAGGGGACATCCTTGGAGCAGTACTTC
CDR3 protein: CASSYQGTSLEQYF
CDR3 length: 14
D gene: .
V gene: TRBV13
J gene: TRBJ2-7
clone size: .

CDR3 DNA: TGTGCCAGCAGCTTAGTGGGACAGGGTCCATTGGGGACTGAAGCTTTCTTT
CDR3 protein: CASSLVGQGPLGTEAFF
CDR3 length: 17
D gene: TRBD1
V gene: TRBV11-2
J gene: TRBJ1-1
clone size: .

CDR3 DNA: TGCGCCAGCAGCCAACCCGACAGGGTCTACAATGAGCAGTTCTTC
CDR3 protein: CASSQPDRVYNEQFF
CDR3 length: 15
D gene: TRBD1
V gene: TRBV4-1
J gene: TRBJ2-1
clone size: many

CDR3 DNA: TGTGCCAGCAGTGCGCTTGCGGGGGCCTCCTACGAGCAGTACTTC
CDR3 protein: CASSALAGASYEQYF
CDR3 length: 15
D gene: .
V gene: TRBV2
J gene: TRBJ2-7
clone size: .

CDR3 DNA: TGCGCCAGCAGCCCACAGAAAGGAGCTAACTATGGCTACACCTTC
CDR3 protein: CASSPQKGANYGYTF
CDR3 length: 15
D gene: .
V gene: TRBV4-1
J gene: TRBJ1-2
clone size: .

CDR3 DNA: TGCGCCAGCAGCCCCCCCAGACGTGGTGAGCAGTTCTTC
CDR3 protein: CASSPPRRGEQFF
CDR3 length: 13
D gene: .
V gene: TRBV5-1
J gene: TRBJ2-1
clone size: .

CDR3 DNA: TGCAGCGTAGGACAGGGATGGGGCTACACCTTC
CDR3 protein: CSVGQGWGYTF
CDR3 length: 11
D gene: TRBD1
V gene: TRBV29-1
J gene: TRBJ1-2
clone size: .

CDR3 DNA: TGTGCCAGCAGCAGGGGGGTTTTAGACAATGAGCAGTTCTTC
CDR3 protein: CASSRGVLDNEQFF
CDR3 length: 14
D gene: .
V gene: TRBV6-5
J gene: TRBJ2-1
clone size: .

CDR3 DNA: TGCGCCAGCAGCCAAGGACCCAGCGGCGATTCCCAGCATTTT
CDR3 protein: CASSQGPSGDSQHF
CDR3 length: 14
D gene: .
V gene: TRBV4-1
J gene: TRBJ1-5
clone size: .

CDR3 DNA: TGTGCCAGCTCGAATTTTGGGGATACGCAGTATTTT
CDR3 protein: CASSNFGDTQYF
CDR3 length: 12
D gene: .
V gene: TRBV18
J gene: TRBJ2-3
clone size: .

CDR3 DNA: TGTGCCAGCAGCTTAGCGCCGGGGGCCCAGTACTTC
CDR3 protein: CASSLAPGAQYF
CDR3 length: 12
D gene: .
V gene: TRBV7-9
J gene: TRBJ2-5
clone size: .

CDR3 DNA: TGTGCCAGCAGTGAAGAGGGGAATCCGACCTACGAGCAGTACTTC
CDR3 protein: CASSEEGNPTYEQYF
CDR3 length: 15
D gene: .
V gene: TRBV6-1
J gene: TRBJ2-7
clone size: .

CDR3 DNA: TGCGCCAGCAGCCCGTACGGGAGCGGGCAGCCCCAGCATTTT
CDR3 protein: CASSPYGSGQPQHF
CDR3 length: 14
D gene: .
V gene: TRBV5-1
J gene: TRBJ1-5
clone size: .

CDR3 DNA: TGTGCCAGTAGTCCTAGCGCGCCCTACGAGCAGTACTTC
CDR3 protein: CASSPSAPYEQYF
CDR3 length: 13
D gene: .
V gene: TRBV19
J gene: TRBJ2-7
clone size: .

CDR3 DNA: TGCGCCAGCAGCTTGGAAGGGCTGGGCAATCAGCCCCAGCATTTT
CDR3 protein: CASSLEGLGNQPQHF
CDR3 length: 15
D gene: .
V gene: TRBV5-1
J gene: TRBJ1-5
clone size: .

CDR3 DNA: TGTGCCAGCAGCGAGGGACTGAACACTGAAGCTTTCTTT
CDR3 protein: CASSEGLNTEAFF
CDR3 length: 13
D gene: .
V gene: TRBV7-2
J gene: TRBJ1-1
clone size: .

CDR3 DNA: TGTGCCAGCAGCTTAGGGCGGGGTGGACCCTTTGGGGCCAACGTCCTGACTTTC
CDR3 protein: CASSLGRGGPFGANVLTF
CDR3 length: 18
D gene: .
V gene: TRBV7-8
J gene: TRBJ2-6
clone size: once

CDR3 DNA: TGTGCCAGCAGCGCGACTACTAACTATGGCTACACCTTC
CDR3 protein: CASSATTNYGYTF
CDR3 length: 13
D gene: .
V gene: TRBV7-2
J gene: TRBJ1-2
clone size: .

CDR3 DNA: TGTGCCAGCAGCTTTCCTAGCGGGATGAACACCGGGGAGCTGTTTTTT
CDR3 protein: CASSFPSGMNTGELFF
CDR3 length: 16
D gene: TRBD2
V gene: TRBV7-2
J gene: TRBJ2-2
clone size: .

CDR3 DNA: TGTGCCTATTCCTCAGGGGGAGGAGGGCAGTTCTTC
CDR3 protein: CAYSSGGGGQFF
CDR3 length: 12
D gene: .
V gene: TRBV30
J gene: TRBJ2-1
clone size: .

CDR3 DNA: TGTGCCAGCAGCCCTGGACTTGACAATGAGCAGTTCTTC
CDR3 protein: CASSPGLDNEQFF
CDR3 length: 13
D gene: .
V gene: TRBV7-7
J gene: TRBJ2-1
clone size: few

CDR3 DNA: TGTGCCAGCGAACTAGCGGGAGGGGGGGTAGGGACCCAGTACTTC
CDR3 protein: CASELAGGGVGTQYF
CDR3 length: 15
D gene: TRBD2
V gene: TRBV2
J gene: TRBJ2-5
clone size: .

CDR3 DNA: TGTGCCAGCAGTATTAGACTAGCGGGAGGGGTCGTGAATGAGCAGTTCTTC
CDR3 protein: CASSIRLAGGVVNEQFF
CDR3 length: 17
D gene: TRBD2
V gene: TRBV27
J gene: TRBJ2-1
clone size: .

CDR3 DNA: TGTGCCAGCACGATTAGCGGGTTAATGGCCGGGGAGCTGTTTTTT
CDR3 protein: CASTISGLMAGELFF
CDR3 length: 15
D gene: TRBD2
V gene: TRBV6-6
J gene: TRBJ2-2
clone size: .

CDR3 DNA: TGTGCCAGCAGCTCGACCGGGACAGGGGGCGGAACTAATGAAAAACTGTTTTTT
CDR3 protein: CASSSTGTGGGTNEKLFF
CDR3 length: 18
D gene: TRBD1
V gene: TRBV7-9
J gene: TRBJ1-4
clone size: .

CDR3 DNA: TGTGCCAGCAGTTTATCAGGACAGAAAAACATTCAGTACTTC
CDR3 protein: CASSLSGQKNIQYF
CDR3 length: 14
D gene: .
V gene: TRBV28
J gene: TRBJ2-4
clone size: .

CDR3 DNA: TGTGCCAGCAGCCGGGGGGGGAGCACAACGGGAAACACCATATATTTT
CDR3 protein: CASSRGGSTTGNTIYF
CDR3 length: 16
D gene: .
V gene: TRBV11-2
J gene: TRBJ1-3
clone size: .

CDR3 DNA: TGTGCCAGCAGTTTTTGGGGAGCAGATACGCAGTATTTT
CDR3 protein: CASSFWGADTQYF
CDR3 length: 13
D gene: .
V gene: TRBV28
J gene: TRBJ2-3
clone size: .

CDR3 DNA: TGTGCCAGCAGCTTCTACAGGGGCCCCAATCAGCCCCAGCATTTT
CDR3 protein: CASSFYRGPNQPQHF
CDR3 length: 15
D gene: TRBD1
V gene: TRBV5-6
J gene: TRBJ1-5
clone size: .

CDR3 DNA: TGTGCCAGCAGCTTGGACCAGCGGGAGGACTCCTACGAGCAGTACTTC
CDR3 protein: CASSLDQREDSYEQYF
CDR3 length: 16
D gene: TRBD2
V gene: TRBV5-6
J gene: TRBJ2-7
clone size: .

CDR3 DNA: TGTGCCAGCAGCATACTGTCGGTCCTATACGAGCAGTACTTC
CDR3 protein: CASSILSVLYEQYF
CDR3 length: 14
D gene: .
V gene: TRBV21-1
J gene: TRBJ2-7
clone size: once

CDR3 DNA: TGTGCCAGCAGTGAAGGACTAGCGGGAGACATAAATACGCAGTATTTT
CDR3 protein: CASSEGLAGDINTQYF
CDR3 length: 16
D gene: TRBD2
V gene: TRBV25-1
J gene: TRBJ2-3
clone size: few

CDR3 DNA: TGTGCCTGGAACGCAGTCGCAAACACTGAAGCTTTCTTT
CDR3 protein: CAWNAVANTEAFF
CDR3 length: 13
D gene: .
V gene: TRBV30
J gene: TRBJ1-1
clone size: .

CDR3 DNA: TGTGCCAGCAGTTTTTTAGCGGGAGGGTCCTACGAGCAGTACTTC
CDR3 protein: CASSFLAGGSYEQYF
CDR3 length: 15
D gene: TRBD2
V gene: TRBV6-6
J gene: TRBJ2-7
clone size: .

CDR3 DNA: TGTGCCAGCAGTCGGGGGACGAGTGGTGTGGCAGATACGCAGTATTTT
CDR3 protein: CASSRGTSGVADTQYF
CDR3 length: 16
D gene: .
V gene: TRBV6-6
J gene: TRBJ2-3
clone size: .

CDR3 DNA: TGTGCCAGCAGTGAAGCGTTTCAGGGGGCTTGGACGAATTATCGTCGGTTTTACTTC
CDR3 protein: CASSEAFQGAWTNYRRFYF
CDR3 length: 19
D gene: TRBD1
V gene: TRBV2
J gene: TRBJ2-7
clone size: .

CDR3 DNA: TGTGCCAGCAGCTTGGTCACTAGCCCCGGTGGAGAGACCCAGTACTTC
CDR3 protein: CASSLVTSPGGETQYF
CDR3 length: 16
D gene: .
V gene: TRBV5-5
J gene: TRBJ2-5
clone size: .

CDR3 DNA: TGCAGCGTTGGCCAGGGGATCTACGAGCAGTACTTC
CDR3 protein: CSVGQGIYEQYF
CDR3 length: 12
D gene: .
V gene: TRBV29-1
J gene: TRBJ2-7
clone size: .

CDR3 DNA: TGTGCCAGTAGTATATCGGGGCGCCTTAGCGAGAAGCAGTACTTC
CDR3 protein: CASSISGRLSEKQYF
CDR3 length: 15
D gene: .
V gene: TRBV19
J gene: TRBJ2-7
clone size: .

CDR3 DNA: TGTGCCAGCAGTTTATTAGTAGGGGAGCAGTTCTTC
CDR3 protein: CASSLLVGEQFF
CDR3 length: 12
D gene: .
V gene: TRBV27
J gene: TRBJ2-1
clone size: .

CDR3 DNA: TGTGCCATCAGAGGACAGCCCGAGAACACTGAAGCTTTCTTT
CDR3 protein: CAIRGQPENTEAFF
CDR3 length: 14
D gene: .
V gene: TRBV10-3
J gene: TRBJ1-1
clone size: .

CDR3 DNA: TGTGCCACCTCATCGTACCAAGAGACCCAGTACTTC
CDR3 protein: CATSSYQETQYF
CDR3 length: 12
D gene: .
V gene: TRBV10-3
J gene: TRBJ2-5
clone size: .

CDR3 DNA: TGTGCCAGCATCCCTAGCCTTGGGCAGCACGAGCAGTACTTC
CDR3 protein: CASIPSLGQHEQYF
CDR3 length: 14
D gene: .
V gene: TRBV7-6
J gene: TRBJ2-7
clone size: .